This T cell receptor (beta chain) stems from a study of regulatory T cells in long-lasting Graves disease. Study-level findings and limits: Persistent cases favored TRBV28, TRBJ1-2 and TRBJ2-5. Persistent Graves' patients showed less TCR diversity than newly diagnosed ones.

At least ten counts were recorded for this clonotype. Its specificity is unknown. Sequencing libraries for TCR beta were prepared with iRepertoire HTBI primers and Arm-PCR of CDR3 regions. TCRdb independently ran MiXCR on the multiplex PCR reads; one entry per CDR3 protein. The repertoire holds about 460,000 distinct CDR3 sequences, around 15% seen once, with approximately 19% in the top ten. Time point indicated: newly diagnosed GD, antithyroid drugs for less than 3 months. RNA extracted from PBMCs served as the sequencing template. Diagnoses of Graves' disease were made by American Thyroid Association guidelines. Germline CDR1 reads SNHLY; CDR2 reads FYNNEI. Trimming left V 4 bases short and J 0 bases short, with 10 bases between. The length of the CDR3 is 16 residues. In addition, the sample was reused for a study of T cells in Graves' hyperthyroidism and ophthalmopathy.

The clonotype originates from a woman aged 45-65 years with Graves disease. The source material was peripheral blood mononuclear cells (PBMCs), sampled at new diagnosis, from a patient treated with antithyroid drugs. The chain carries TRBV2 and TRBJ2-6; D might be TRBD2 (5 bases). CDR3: CASSVTGISGANVLTF. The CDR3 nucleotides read TGTGCCAGCAGTGTCACCGGGATCTCTGGGGCCAACGTCCTGACTTTC. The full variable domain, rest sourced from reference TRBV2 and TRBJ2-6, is EPEVTQTPSHQVTQMGQEVILRCVPISNHLYFYWYRQILGQKVEFLVSFYNNEISEKSEIFDDQFSVERPDGSNFTLKIRSTKLEDSAMYFCASSVTGISGANVLTFGAGSRLTVL.